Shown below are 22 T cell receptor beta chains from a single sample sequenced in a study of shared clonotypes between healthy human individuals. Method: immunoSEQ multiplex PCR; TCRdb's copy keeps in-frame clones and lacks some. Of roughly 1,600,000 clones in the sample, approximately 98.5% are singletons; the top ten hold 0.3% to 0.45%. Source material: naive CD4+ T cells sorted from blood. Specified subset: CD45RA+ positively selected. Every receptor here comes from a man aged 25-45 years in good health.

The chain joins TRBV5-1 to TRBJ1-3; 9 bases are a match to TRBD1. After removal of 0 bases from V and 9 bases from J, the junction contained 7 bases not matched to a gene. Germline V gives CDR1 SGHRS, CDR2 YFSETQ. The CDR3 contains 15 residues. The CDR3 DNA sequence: TGCGCCAGCAGCTTGGGGGGGACAGGGTCCGGCACCATATATTTT. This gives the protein CASSLGGTGSGTIYF.

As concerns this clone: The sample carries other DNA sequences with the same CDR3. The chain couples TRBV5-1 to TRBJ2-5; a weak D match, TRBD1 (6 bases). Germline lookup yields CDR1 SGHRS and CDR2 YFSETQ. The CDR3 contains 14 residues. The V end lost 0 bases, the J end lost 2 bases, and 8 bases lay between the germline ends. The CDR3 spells CASSLAGQQETQYF. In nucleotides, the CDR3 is TGCGCCAGCAGCTTGGCCGGACAGCAAGAGACCCAGTACTTC.

The CDR3 sequence is CSVVSGGLTNYGYTF. DNA of the CDR3: TGCAGCGTTGTATCTGGAGGATTGACTAACTATGGCTACACCTTC. V usage is TRBV29-1 and J usage is TRBJ1-2; D gene unclear. Germline V CDR1 and CDR2: SQVTM, ANQGSEA. The CDR3 totals 15 residues. V shed 4 bases and J shed 0 bases, with 15 bases lying between them.

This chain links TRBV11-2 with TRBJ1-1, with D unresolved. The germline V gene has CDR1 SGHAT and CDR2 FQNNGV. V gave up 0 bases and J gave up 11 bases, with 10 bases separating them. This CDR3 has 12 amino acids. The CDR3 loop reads CASSLDVRRAFF. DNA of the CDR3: TGTGCCAGCAGCTTAGATGTCCGCCGGGCTTTCTTT.

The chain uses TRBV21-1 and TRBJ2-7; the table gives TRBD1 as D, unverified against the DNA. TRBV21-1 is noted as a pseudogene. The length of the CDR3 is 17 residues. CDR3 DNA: TGTGCCAGCAGCAAATACGTGGAGGACAGGGTTCCCGGCGAGCAGTACTTC. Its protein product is CASSKYVEDRVPGEQYF.

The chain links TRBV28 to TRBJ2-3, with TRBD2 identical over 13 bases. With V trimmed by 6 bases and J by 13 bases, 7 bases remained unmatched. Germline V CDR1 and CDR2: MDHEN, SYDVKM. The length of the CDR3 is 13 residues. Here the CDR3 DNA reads TGTGCCAGCAGCCGACTAGCGGGAGGAGGGAAGTATTTT. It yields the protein CASSRLAGGGKYF.

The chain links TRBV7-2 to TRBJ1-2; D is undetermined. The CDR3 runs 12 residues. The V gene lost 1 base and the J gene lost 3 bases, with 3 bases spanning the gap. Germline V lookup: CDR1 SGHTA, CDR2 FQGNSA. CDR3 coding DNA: TGTGCCAGCAGCTTAGATCACTATGGCTACACCTTC. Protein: CASSLDHYGYTF.

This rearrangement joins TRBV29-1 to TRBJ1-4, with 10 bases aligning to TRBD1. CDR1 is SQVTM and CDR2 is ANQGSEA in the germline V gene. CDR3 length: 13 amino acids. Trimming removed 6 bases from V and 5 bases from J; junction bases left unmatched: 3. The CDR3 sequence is CSVAGQGNEKLFF. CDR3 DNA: TGCAGCGTCGCGGGACAGGGGAATGAAAAACTGTTTTTT.

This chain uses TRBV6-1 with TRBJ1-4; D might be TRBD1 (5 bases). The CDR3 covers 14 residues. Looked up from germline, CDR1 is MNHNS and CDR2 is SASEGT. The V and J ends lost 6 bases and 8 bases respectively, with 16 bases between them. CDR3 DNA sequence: TGTGCCAGCAGGGTACGGGACGCCGGAGAAAAACTGTTTTTT. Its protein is CASRVRDAGEKLFF.

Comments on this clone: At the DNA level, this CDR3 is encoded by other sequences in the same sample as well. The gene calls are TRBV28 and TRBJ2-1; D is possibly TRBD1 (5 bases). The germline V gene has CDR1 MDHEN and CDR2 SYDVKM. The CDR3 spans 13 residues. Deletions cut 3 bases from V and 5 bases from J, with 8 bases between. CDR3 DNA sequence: TGTGCCAGCAGTTTGGGGCAGAACAATGAGCAGTTCTTC. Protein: CASSLGQNNEQFF.

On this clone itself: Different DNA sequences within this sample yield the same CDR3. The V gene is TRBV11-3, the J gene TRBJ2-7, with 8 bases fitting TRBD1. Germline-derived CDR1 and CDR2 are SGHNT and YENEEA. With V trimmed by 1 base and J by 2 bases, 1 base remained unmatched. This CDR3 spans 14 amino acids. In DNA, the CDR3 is TGTGCCAGCAGCTTAGGGACAGGGACCTACGAGCAGTACTTC. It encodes CASSLGTGTYEQYF. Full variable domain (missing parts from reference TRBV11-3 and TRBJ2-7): EAGVVQSPRYKIIEKKQPVAFWCNPISGHNTLYWYLQNLGQGPELLIRYENEEAVDDSQLPKDRFSAERLKGVDSTLKIQPAELGDSAVYLCASSLGTGTYEQYFGPGTRLTVT.

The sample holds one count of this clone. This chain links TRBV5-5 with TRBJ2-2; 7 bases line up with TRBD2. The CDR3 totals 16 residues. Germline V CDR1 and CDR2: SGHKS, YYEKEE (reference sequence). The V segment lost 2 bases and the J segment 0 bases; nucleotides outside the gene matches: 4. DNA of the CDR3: TGTGCCAGCAGCTTCCATACTAGCGCGAACACCGGGGAGCTGTTTTTT. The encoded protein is CASSFHTSANTGELFF. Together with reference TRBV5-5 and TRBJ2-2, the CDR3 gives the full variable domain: DAGVTQSPTHLIKTRGQQVTLRCSPISGHKSVSWYQQVLGQGPQFIFQYYEKEERGRGNFPDRFSARQFPNYSSELNVNALLLGDSALYLCASSFHTSANTGELFFGEGSRLTVL.

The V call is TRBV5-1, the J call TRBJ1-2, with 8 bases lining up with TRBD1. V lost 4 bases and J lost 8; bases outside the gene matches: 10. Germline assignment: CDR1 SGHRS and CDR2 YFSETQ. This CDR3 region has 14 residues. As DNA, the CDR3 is TGCGCCAGCAGCCCGGACAGGGCGGGCCTCGGCTACACCTTC. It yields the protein CASSPDRAGLGYTF.

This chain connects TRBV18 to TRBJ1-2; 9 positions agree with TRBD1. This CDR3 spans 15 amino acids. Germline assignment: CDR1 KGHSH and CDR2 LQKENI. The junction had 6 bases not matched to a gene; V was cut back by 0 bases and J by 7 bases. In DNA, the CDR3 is TGTGCCAGCTCACCACCTATGACAGGGGGAGGTGGCTACACCTTC. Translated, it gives CASSPPMTGGGGYTF.

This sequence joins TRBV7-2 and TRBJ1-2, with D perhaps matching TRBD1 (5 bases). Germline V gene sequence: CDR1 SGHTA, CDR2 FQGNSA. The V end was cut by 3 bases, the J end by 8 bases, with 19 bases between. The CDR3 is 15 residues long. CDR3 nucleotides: TGTGCCAGCAGCTTGCCGGGGCCTCGCCCCCGCGGCTACACCTTC. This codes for CASSLPGPRPRGYTF.

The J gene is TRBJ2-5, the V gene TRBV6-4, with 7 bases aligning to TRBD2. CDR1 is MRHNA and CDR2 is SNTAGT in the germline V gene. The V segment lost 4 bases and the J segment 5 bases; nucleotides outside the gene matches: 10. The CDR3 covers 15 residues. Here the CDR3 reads CASSGSSGPQETQYF. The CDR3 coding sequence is TGTGCCAGCAGTGGGTCTAGCGGACCCCAGGAGACCCAGTACTTC.

CDR3 DNA: TGTGCCAGCAGCTTTTTATTGACAGGGAACACCGGGGAGCTGTTTTTT. Its protein is CASSFLLTGNTGELFF. The chain joins TRBV7-9 to TRBJ2-2, with D maybe TRBD1 (6 bases). The ends were cut back, 3 bases at V and 1 base at J, with 12 bases in the middle. Germline CDR1 reads SEHNR; CDR2 reads FQNEAQ (reference sequence). The CDR3 is made up of 16 amino acids.

This CDR3 is CASSQGGTQETQYF. Written as DNA, the CDR3 is TGTGCCTCCAGCCAGGGGGGAACCCAAGAGACCCAGTACTTC. This chain connects TRBV2 to TRBJ2-5, with a tentative D call TRBD1 (7 bases). Trimming removed 11 bases at V and 1 base at J, with 17 bases between. This CDR3 comprises 14 residues. CDR1 is SNHLY, CDR2 FYNNEI, per germline.

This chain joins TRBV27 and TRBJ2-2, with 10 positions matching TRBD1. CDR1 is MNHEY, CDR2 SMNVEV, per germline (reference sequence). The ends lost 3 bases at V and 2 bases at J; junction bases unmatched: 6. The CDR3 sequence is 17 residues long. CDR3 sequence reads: CASSFHDRGRNTGELFF. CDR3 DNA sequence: TGTGCCAGCAGTTTTCATGACAGGGGGCGAAACACCGGGGAGCTGTTTTTT.

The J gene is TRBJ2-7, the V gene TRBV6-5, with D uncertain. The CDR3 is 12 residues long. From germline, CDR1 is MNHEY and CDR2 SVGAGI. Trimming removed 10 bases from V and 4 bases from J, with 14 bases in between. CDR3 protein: CATSPLGYEQYF. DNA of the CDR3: TGTGCCACATCCCCCTTGGGGTACGAGCAGTACTTC.

The CDR3 reads CSAGISYEQYF. The CDR3 bases are TGCAGTGCAGGGATCTCCTACGAGCAGTACTTC. The chain combines TRBV20-1 with TRBJ2-7; D remains ambiguous. The CDR3 is made up of 11 amino acids. Germline CDR1 reads DFQATT; CDR2 reads SNEGSKA (reference sequence). Trimming shortened V by 6 bases and J by 0 bases, and 6 bases separated the two germline ends.

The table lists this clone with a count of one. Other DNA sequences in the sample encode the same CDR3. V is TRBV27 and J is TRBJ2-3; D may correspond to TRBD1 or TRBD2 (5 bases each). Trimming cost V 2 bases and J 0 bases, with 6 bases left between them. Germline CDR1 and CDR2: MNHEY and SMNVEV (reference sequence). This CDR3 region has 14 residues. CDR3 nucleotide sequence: TGTGCCAGCAGTTTAGGGGGAAGCACAGATACGCAGTATTTT. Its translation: CASSLGGSTDTQYF.